This T cell receptor (beta chain) is from a study of PD-1 blockade in classical Hodgkin lymphoma. Turning to the study itself: Treatment was intravenous nivolumab, 3 mg/kg every 2 weeks, until progression.

This table comes from immunoSEQ multiplex PCR, and its TCRdb copy is limited to in-frame clones, with some not included. The sample yields 7,500 to 8,000 clones, roughly 90% seen once. V was trimmed by 4 bases and J by 7 bases, leaving 10 bases between them. This CDR3 contains 13 residues. Germline V gene lookup returns CDR1 MNHNS and CDR2 SASEGT. Study-wide points: A reduction in baseline TCR diversity was reportedly seen in newly diagnosed patients relative to healthy donors. What drove the repertoire differences, possibly disease activity or prior therapy, has not been defined.

To note about this clone: Its antigen is currently unknown.

The patients all showed relapse after autologous stem cell transplantation, while their brentuximab vedotin exposure varied. Negative magnetic selection isolated CD4+ T cells from thawed PBMCs. This receptor was obtained from a human donor with classical Hodgkin lymphoma. The source material was CD4+ T cells from blood, sampled at baseline. The chain joins TRBV6-1 to TRBJ2-2, with a tentative D call TRBD1 (5 bases). In DNA, the CDR3 is TGTGCCAGCAGTGTGGCAGGGTTCGGGGAGCTGTTTTTT. This encodes CASSVAGFGELFF.